The rows below give T cell receptor beta chains drawn from one sample of a study of cytomegalovirus exposure and HLA in healthy donors. The assay was immunoSEQ multiplex PCR, and TCRdb's table has in-frame clones only and misses some. The table includes approximately 150,000 clones, about four fifths detected once. What was sequenced was PBMCs. The receptor source for this set is a woman aged 45-65 years in good health and CMV-seronegative. Each CDR3 is given with its conserved first and last residue. The order of the fields is CDR3 DNA, CDR3 protein, clone size, D gene, V gene, J gene. A D gene is named only where the DNA matches it firmly. Rows give clone size only sometimes, using once, few, many, or a class for an expanded clone.

CDR3nt: TGTGCCAGCAGCTTAAACCCCCAGTTCCAAGAGACCCAGTACTTC
CDR3aa: CASSLNPQFQETQYF
abundance: -
d_gene: -
v_gene: TRBV7-9
j_gene: TRBJ2-5

CDR3nt: TGTGCCAGCAGCTCAGGACAGGCCGAATACAATGAGCAGTTCTTC
CDR3aa: CASSSGQAEYNEQFF
abundance: -
d_gene: TRBD1
v_gene: TRBV7-7
j_gene: TRBJ2-1

CDR3nt: TGTGCCAGCAGCCTTGACGTGGGGGCCCCTAATTCACCCCTCCACTTT
CDR3aa: CASSLDVGAPNSPLHF
abundance: -
d_gene: -
v_gene: TRBV7-2
j_gene: TRBJ1-6

CDR3nt: TGTGCCAGCATCCCGGGACTCAACGGAGAGACCCAGTACTTC
CDR3aa: CASIPGLNGETQYF
abundance: -
d_gene: -
v_gene: TRBV2
j_gene: TRBJ2-5

CDR3nt: TGTGCCAGCAGCCACCCGGGAGGCCCCGCCGGGGAGCTGTTTTTT
CDR3aa: CASSHPGGPAGELFF
abundance: -
d_gene: TRBD2
v_gene: TRBV7-9
j_gene: TRBJ2-2

CDR3nt: TGTGCCAGCAGTGATGGGACAGGGGAGACCCAGTACTTC
CDR3aa: CASSDGTGETQYF
abundance: -
d_gene: TRBD1
v_gene: TRBV2
j_gene: TRBJ2-5

CDR3nt: TGTGCCAGCAGCATCAAGGGACTAGCGAAGGCCGGCGAGCAGTACTTC
CDR3aa: CASSIKGLAKAGEQYF
abundance: -
d_gene: TRBD2
v_gene: TRBV5-4
j_gene: TRBJ2-7

CDR3nt: TGCGCCAGCAGCCAAGGACCGGGAGCGGGCAATGAGCAGTTCTTC
CDR3aa: CASSQGPGAGNEQFF
abundance: -
d_gene: -
v_gene: TRBV4-3
j_gene: TRBJ2-1

CDR3nt: TGTGCCAGCAGCTCACTCGGGGGGGAAAATAGTGAGCAGTTCTTC
CDR3aa: CASSSLGGENSEQFF
abundance: -
d_gene: TRBD2
v_gene: TRBV27
j_gene: TRBJ2-1

CDR3nt: TGCGCCAGCAGCTTCACAGGGGACACCGGGGAGCTGTTTTTT
CDR3aa: CASSFTGDTGELFF
abundance: -
d_gene: TRBD1
v_gene: TRBV5-1
j_gene: TRBJ2-2

CDR3nt: TGTGCCAGCAGCTCAAGACTAGCGGGAGCCCGTACAGATACGCAGTATTTT
CDR3aa: CASSSRLAGARTDTQYF
abundance: once
d_gene: TRBD2
v_gene: TRBV5-4
j_gene: TRBJ2-3

CDR3nt: TGTGCCAGCAGCTTGGCCTCGGACAATGAGCAGTTCTTC
CDR3aa: CASSLASDNEQFF
abundance: -
d_gene: -
v_gene: TRBV5-4
j_gene: TRBJ2-1

CDR3nt: TGTGCCAGCAGCTTAGCGGCCTCCTACAATGAGCAGTTCTTC
CDR3aa: CASSLAASYNEQFF
abundance: once
d_gene: -
v_gene: TRBV7-2
j_gene: TRBJ2-1

CDR3nt: TGTGCCAGCACCAATAATTCACCCCTCCACTTT
CDR3aa: CASTNNSPLHF
abundance: -
d_gene: -
v_gene: TRBV6-6
j_gene: TRBJ1-6

CDR3nt: TGCAGCGTTGCTTTAGGGACTAGCTACTACAATGAGCAGTTCTTC
CDR3aa: CSVALGTSYYNEQFF
abundance: -
d_gene: TRBD2
v_gene: TRBV29-1
j_gene: TRBJ2-1

CDR3nt: TGTGCCAGCAGCCGGGGACTAGCGACGGACAATGAGCAGTTCTTC
CDR3aa: CASSRGLATDNEQFF
abundance: -
d_gene: TRBD2
v_gene: TRBV5-4
j_gene: TRBJ2-1

CDR3nt: TGCGCCAGCAGCCAAGATTTCGGCACCGGGGAGCTGTTTTTT
CDR3aa: CASSQDFGTGELFF
abundance: -
d_gene: -
v_gene: TRBV4-3
j_gene: TRBJ2-2

CDR3nt: TGTGCCACTTGCCTACAGGGGGTAAATTCACCCCTCCACTTT
CDR3aa: CATCLQGVNSPLHF
abundance: few
d_gene: TRBD1
v_gene: TRBV10-3
j_gene: TRBJ1-6

CDR3nt: TGCGCCAGCAGCCAAGAAAATAGCGGGGACTCCTACGAGCAGTACTTC
CDR3aa: CASSQENSGDSYEQYF
abundance: -
d_gene: TRBD2
v_gene: TRBV4-3
j_gene: TRBJ2-7

CDR3nt: TGTGCCAGCAGCGGGCGGGGCGGGAGTGGTTCCTACAATGAGCAGTTCTTC
CDR3aa: CASSGRGGSGSYNEQFF
abundance: -
d_gene: TRBD2
v_gene: TRBV9
j_gene: TRBJ2-1

CDR3nt: TGTGCCAGCAGTTACTCACGGGGATGGCGTGGCTACACCTTC
CDR3aa: CASSYSRGWRGYTF
abundance: -
d_gene: -
v_gene: TRBV6-5
j_gene: TRBJ1-2

CDR3nt: TGTGCCAGCAGCCCCAAGACTAGCGGGGGGACTAATGAGCAGTTCTTC
CDR3aa: CASSPKTSGGTNEQFF
abundance: once
d_gene: TRBD2
v_gene: TRBV7-9
j_gene: TRBJ2-1

CDR3nt: TGTGCCAGCCGCGGGCCCGCGACAGATACGCAGTATTTT
CDR3aa: CASRGPATDTQYF
abundance: -
d_gene: -
v_gene: TRBV18
j_gene: TRBJ2-3

CDR3nt: TGTGCCAGCAGCTTGGCCAAGGGGTTGGGCACAGATACGCAGTATTTT
CDR3aa: CASSLAKGLGTDTQYF
abundance: -
d_gene: -
v_gene: TRBV5-4
j_gene: TRBJ2-3

CDR3nt: TGTGCCAGCAGCTTCCGGGACAAACAAACTGAAGCTTTCTTT
CDR3aa: CASSFRDKQTEAFF
abundance: -
d_gene: -
v_gene: TRBV5-5
j_gene: TRBJ1-1

CDR3nt: TGTGCCAGCAAACTAGCGGGAGGGTTCGATGAGCAGTTCTTC
CDR3aa: CASKLAGGFDEQFF
abundance: -
d_gene: TRBD2
v_gene: TRBV7-2
j_gene: TRBJ2-1

CDR3nt: TGTGCCAGCAGTCCGAAAGCGGGGGGGTACCACAATGAGCAGTTCTTC
CDR3aa: CASSPKAGGYHNEQFF
abundance: few
d_gene: TRBD2
v_gene: TRBV27
j_gene: TRBJ2-1

CDR3nt: TGTGCCAGCAGTTACTCCGCGGGTTCTGGAAACACCATATATTTT
CDR3aa: CASSYSAGSGNTIYF
abundance: few
d_gene: -
v_gene: TRBV6-5
j_gene: TRBJ1-3

CDR3nt: TGTGCCAGCAGCTTGGACAGCTCCCTGGGAGCTTTCTTT
CDR3aa: CASSLDSSLGAFF
abundance: -
d_gene: -
v_gene: TRBV7-9
j_gene: TRBJ1-1

CDR3nt: TGTGCCAGCAGCTTAGTGCCGGGGGTCTATGGTGGCTACACCTTC
CDR3aa: CASSLVPGVYGGYTF
abundance: -
d_gene: -
v_gene: TRBV11-2
j_gene: TRBJ1-2

CDR3nt: TGTGCCAGCAGCTTCCGGGACAGTCGGGGCTACACCTTC
CDR3aa: CASSFRDSRGYTF
abundance: -
d_gene: TRBD1
v_gene: TRBV7-2
j_gene: TRBJ1-2

CDR3nt: TGCAGCGTTGGACCAGGGGGGAATCAGCCCCAGCATTTT
CDR3aa: CSVGPGGNQPQHF
abundance: -
d_gene: TRBD1
v_gene: TRBV29-1
j_gene: TRBJ1-5

CDR3nt: TGTGCCATCAGTGAAGACAGTTCCTATGGCTACACCTTC
CDR3aa: CAISEDSSYGYTF
abundance: once
d_gene: -
v_gene: TRBV10-3
j_gene: TRBJ1-2